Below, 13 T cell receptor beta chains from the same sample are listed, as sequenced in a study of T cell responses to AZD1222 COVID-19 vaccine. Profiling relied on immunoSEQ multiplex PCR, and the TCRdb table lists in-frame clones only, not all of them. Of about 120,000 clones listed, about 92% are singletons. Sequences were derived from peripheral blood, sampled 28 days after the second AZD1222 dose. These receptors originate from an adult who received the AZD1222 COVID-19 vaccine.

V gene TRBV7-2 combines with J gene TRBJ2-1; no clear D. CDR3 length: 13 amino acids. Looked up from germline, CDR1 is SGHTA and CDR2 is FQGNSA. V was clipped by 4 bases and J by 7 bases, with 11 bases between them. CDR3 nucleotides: TGTGCCAGCAGCTGGACCGCCCTGAATGAGCAGTTCTTC. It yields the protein CASSWTALNEQFF.

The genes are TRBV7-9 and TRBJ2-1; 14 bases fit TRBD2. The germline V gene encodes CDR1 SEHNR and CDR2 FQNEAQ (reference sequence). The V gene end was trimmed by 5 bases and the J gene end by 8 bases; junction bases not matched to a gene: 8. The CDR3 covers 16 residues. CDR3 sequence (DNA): TGTGCCAGCAGCCCCCAGACTAGCGGGAGGGCCCATGAGCAGTTCTTC. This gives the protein CASSPQTSGRAHEQFF.

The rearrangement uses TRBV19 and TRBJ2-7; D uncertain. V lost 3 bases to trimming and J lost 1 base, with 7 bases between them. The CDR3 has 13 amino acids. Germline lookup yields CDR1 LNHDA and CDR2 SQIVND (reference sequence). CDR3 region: CASSIDPSYEQYF. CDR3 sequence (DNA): TGTGCCAGTAGTATTGACCCTTCCTACGAGCAGTACTTC.

CDR3 in DNA: TGTGCCAGCAGCTTAGGTCGGACTAGCGTGGCAGATACGCAGTATTTT. Protein: CASSLGRTSVADTQYF. V is TRBV7-9 and J is TRBJ2-3; 9 bases map to TRBD2. V shed 1 base, J shed 4 bases, and the junction held 6 bases outside the gene matches. Germline lookup yields CDR1 SEHNR and CDR2 FQNEAQ (reference sequence). The CDR3 consists of 16 residues.

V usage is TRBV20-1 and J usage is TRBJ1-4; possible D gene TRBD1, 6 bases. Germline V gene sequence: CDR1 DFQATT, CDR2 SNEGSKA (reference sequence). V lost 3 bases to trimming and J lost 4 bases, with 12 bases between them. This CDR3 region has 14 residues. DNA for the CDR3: TGCAGTGCTAGTCGGCAGGGGTTTAATGAAAAACTGTTTTTT. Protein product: CSASRQGFNEKLFF.

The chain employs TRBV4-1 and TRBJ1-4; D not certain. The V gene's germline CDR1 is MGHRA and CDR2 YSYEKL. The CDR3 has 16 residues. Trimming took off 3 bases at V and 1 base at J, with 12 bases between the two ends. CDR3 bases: TGCGCCAGCAGCCATTTCACCGGGGAAACTAATGAAAAACTGTTTTTT. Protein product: CASSHFTGETNEKLFF.

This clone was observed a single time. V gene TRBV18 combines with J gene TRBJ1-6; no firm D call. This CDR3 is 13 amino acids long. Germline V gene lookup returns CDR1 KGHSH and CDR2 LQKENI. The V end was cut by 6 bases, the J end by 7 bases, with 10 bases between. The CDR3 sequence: CASSEASNSPLHF. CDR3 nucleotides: TGTGCCAGCTCCGAAGCGAGCAATTCACCCCTCCACTTT.

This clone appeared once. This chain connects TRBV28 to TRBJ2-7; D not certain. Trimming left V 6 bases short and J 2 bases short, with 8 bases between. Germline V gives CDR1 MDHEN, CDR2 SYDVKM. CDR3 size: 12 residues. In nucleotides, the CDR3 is TGTGCCAGCAGCAAGGGTCCCTACGAGCAGTACTTC. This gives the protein CASSKGPYEQYF.

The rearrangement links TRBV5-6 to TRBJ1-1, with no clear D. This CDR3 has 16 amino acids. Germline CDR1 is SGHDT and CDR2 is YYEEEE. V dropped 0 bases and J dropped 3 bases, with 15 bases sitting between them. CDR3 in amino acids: CASSLGGTFSDTEAFF. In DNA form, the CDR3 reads TGTGCCAGCAGCTTGGGGGGAACCTTCAGTGACACTGAAGCTTTCTTT.

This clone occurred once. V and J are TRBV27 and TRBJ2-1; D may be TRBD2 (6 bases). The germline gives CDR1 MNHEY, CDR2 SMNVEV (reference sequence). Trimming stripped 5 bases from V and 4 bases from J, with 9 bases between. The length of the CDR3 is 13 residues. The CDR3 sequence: CASSGGSYNEQFF. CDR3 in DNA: TGTGCCAGCAGTGGGGGGTCGTACAATGAGCAGTTCTTC.

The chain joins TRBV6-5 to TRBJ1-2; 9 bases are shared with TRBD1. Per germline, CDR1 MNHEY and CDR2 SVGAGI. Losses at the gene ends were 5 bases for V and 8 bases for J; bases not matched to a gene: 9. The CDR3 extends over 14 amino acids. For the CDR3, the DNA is TGTGCCAGCAGTCGCCGGGACAGGGCCTTGGGCTACACCTTC. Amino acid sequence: CASSRRDRALGYTF.

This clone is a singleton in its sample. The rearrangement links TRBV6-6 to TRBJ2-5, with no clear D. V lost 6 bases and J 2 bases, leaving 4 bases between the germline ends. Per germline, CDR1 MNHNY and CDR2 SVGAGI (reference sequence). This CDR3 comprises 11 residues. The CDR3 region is CASSSQETQYF. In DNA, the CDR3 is TGTGCCAGCAGCTCACAAGAGACCCAGTACTTC.

This chain's CDR3 is CASSVRGTNYGYTF. As DNA, the CDR3 is TGCGCCAGCAGCGTACGGGGAACTAACTATGGCTACACCTTC. V is TRBV5-1 and J is TRBJ1-2; D is uncertain. V shed 4 bases and J shed 0 bases, with 10 bases lying between them. The CDR3 totals 14 residues. From germline, CDR1 is SGHRS and CDR2 YFSETQ.